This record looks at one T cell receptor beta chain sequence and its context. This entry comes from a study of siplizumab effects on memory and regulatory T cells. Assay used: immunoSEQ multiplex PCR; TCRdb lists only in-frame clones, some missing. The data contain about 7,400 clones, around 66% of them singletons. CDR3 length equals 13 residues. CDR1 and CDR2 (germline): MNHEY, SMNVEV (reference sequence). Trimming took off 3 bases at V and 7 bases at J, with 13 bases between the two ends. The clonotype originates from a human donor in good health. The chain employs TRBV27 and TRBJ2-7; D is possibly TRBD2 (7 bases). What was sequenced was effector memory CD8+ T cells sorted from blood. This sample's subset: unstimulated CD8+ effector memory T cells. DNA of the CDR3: TGTGCCAGCAGTTTGGGGGGGCCGGGGGAGCAGTACTTC. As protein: CASSLGGPGEQYF.